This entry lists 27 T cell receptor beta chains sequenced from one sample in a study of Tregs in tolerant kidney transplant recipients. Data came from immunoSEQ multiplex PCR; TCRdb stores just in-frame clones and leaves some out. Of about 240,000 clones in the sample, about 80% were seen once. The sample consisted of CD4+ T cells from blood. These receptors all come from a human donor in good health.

CDR3 coding DNA: TGTGCCAGCTCAAGGGGGGTCCAAGAGACCCAGTACTTC. Residues: CASSRGVQETQYF. This chain uses TRBV18 with TRBJ2-5, with D perhaps assigned TRBD1 or TRBD2 (6 bases each). CDR1 is KGHSH, CDR2 LQKENI, per germline. Trimming left V 5 bases short and J 1 base short, with 8 bases between. The CDR3 length is 13 residues.

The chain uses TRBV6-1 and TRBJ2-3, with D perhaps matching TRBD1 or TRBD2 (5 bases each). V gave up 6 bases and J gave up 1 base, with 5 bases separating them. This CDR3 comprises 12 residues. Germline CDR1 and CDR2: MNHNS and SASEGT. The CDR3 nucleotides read TGTGCCAGCAGGGGGGGCACAGATACGCAGTATTTT. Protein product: CASRGGTDTQYF.

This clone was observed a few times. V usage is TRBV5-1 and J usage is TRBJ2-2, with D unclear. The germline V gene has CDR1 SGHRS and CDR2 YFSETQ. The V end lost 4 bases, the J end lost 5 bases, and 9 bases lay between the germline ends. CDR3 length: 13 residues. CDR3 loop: CASSRDWTGELFF. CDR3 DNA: TGCGCCAGCAGCCGTGACTGGACCGGGGAGCTGTTTTTT. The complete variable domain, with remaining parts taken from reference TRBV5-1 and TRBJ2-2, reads KAGVTQTPRYLIKTRGQQVTLSCSPISGHRSVSWYQQTPGQGLQFLFEYFSETQRNKGNFPGRFSGRQFSNSRSEMNVSTLELGDSALYLCASSRDWTGELFFGEGSRLTVL.

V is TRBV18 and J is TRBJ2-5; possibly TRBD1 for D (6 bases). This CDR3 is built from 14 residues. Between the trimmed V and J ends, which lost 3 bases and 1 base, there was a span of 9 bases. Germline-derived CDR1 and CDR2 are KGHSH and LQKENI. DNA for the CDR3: TGTGCCAGCTCACCGGACAGTGGCCAAGAGACCCAGTACTTC. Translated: CASSPDSGQETQYF.

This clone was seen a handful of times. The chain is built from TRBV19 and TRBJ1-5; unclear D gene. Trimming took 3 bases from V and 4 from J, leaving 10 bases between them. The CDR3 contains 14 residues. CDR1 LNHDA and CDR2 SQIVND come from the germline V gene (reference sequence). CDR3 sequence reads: CASSITPQNQPQHF. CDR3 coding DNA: TGTGCCAGTAGTATTACGCCCCAGAATCAGCCCCAGCATTTT.

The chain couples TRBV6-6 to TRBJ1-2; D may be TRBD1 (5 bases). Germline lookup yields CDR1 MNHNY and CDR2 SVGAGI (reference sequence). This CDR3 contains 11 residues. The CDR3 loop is CATGENYGYTF. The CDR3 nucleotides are TGTGCAACGGGGGAGAACTATGGCTACACCTTC.

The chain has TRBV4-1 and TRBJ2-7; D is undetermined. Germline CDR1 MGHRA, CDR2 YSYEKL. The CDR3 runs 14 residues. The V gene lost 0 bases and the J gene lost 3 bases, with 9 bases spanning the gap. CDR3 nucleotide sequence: TGCGCCAGCAGCCAAGATATGATTTACTACGAGCAGTACTTC. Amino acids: CASSQDMIYYEQYF.

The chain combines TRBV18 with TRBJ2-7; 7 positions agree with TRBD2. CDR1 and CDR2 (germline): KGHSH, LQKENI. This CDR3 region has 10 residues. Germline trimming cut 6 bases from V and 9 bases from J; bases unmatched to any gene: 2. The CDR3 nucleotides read TGTGCCAGCTCCCGCGGGGGGCAGTACTTC. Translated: CASSRGGQYF.

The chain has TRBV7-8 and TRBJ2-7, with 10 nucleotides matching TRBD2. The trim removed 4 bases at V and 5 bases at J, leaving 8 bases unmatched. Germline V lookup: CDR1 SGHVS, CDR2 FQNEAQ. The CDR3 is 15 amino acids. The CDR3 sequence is CASSSHSGRADEQYF. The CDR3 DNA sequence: TGTGCCAGCAGCTCCCACAGCGGGAGGGCCGACGAGCAGTACTTC.

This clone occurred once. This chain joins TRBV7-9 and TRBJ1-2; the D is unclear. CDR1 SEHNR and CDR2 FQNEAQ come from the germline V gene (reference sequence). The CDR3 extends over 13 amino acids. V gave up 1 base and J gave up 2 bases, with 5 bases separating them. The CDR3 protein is CASSLEENYGYTF. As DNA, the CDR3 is TGTGCCAGCAGCTTAGAGGAGAACTATGGCTACACCTTC.

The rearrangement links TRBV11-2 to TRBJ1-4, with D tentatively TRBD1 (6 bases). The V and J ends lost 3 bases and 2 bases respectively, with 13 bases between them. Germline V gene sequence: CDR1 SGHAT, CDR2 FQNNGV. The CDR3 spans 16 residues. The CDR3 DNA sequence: TGTGCCAGCAGCTTCCCCCAAGGGGGGACTAATGAAAAACTGTTTTTT. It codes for CASSFPQGGTNEKLFF.

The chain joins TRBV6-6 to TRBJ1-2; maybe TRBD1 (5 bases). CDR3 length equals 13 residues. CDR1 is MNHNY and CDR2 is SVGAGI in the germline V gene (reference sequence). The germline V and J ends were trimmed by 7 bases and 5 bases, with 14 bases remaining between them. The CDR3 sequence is CASTNPGLYGYTF. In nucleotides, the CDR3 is TGTGCCAGCACCAACCCAGGGTTATATGGCTACACCTTC.

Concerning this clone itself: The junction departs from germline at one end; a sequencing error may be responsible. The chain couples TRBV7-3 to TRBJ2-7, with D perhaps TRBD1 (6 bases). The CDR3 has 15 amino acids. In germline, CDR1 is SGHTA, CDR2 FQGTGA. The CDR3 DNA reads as TGTGTCAGCAGCATACAGACAGGTGGGAACTACGAGCAGTACTTC. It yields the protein CVSSIQTGGNYEQYF.

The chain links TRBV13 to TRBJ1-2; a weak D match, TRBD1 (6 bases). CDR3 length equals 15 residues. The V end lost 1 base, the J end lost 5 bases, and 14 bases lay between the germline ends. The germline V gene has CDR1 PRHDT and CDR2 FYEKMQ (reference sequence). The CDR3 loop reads CASSLERGAGYGYTF. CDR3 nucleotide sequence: TGTGCCAGCAGCTTAGAACGGGGGGCGGGTTATGGCTACACCTTC.

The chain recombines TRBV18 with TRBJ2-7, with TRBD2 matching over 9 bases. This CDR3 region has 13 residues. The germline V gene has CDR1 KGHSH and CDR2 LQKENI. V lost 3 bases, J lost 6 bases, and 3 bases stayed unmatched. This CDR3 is CASSPGTSREQYF. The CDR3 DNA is TGTGCCAGCTCACCCGGGACTAGCCGCGAGCAGTACTTC.

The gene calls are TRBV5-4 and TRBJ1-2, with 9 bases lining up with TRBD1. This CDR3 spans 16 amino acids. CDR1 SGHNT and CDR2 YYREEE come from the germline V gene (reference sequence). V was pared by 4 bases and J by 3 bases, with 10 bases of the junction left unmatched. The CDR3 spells CASSRWMGQGDYGYTF. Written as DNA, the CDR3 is TGTGCCAGCAGCCGCTGGATGGGACAGGGAGACTATGGCTACACCTTC. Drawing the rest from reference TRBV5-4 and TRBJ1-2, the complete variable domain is ETGVTQSPTHLIKTRGQQVTLRCSSQSGHNTVSWYQQALGQGPQFIFQYYREEENGRGNFPPRFSGLQFPNYSSELNVNALELDDSALYLCASSRWMGQGDYGYTFGSGTRLTVV.

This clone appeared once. This chain's CDR3 is CASSSGGSRYEQYF. The CDR3 DNA sequence: TGTGCCAGCAGCTCAGGGGGTTCACGATACGAGCAGTACTTC. V gene TRBV7-2 combines with J gene TRBJ2-7; the match to TRBD1 covers 7 bases. This CDR3 spans 14 amino acids. V lost 4 bases and J lost 4; bases outside the gene matches: 7. Per germline, CDR1 SGHTA and CDR2 FQGNSA.

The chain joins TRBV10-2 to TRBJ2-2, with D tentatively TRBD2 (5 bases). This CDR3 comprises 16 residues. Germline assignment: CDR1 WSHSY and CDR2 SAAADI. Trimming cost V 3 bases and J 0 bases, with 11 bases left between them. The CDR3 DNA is TGCGCCAGCAGTGATCCAAGCGGCCCGAACACCGGGGAGCTGTTTTTT. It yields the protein CASSDPSGPNTGELFF.

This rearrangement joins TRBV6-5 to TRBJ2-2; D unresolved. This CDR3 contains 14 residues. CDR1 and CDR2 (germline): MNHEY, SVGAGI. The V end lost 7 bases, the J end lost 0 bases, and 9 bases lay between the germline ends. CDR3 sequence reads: CASTRKSNTGELFF. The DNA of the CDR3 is TGTGCCAGCACCCGTAAATCGAACACCGGGGAGCTGTTTTTT.

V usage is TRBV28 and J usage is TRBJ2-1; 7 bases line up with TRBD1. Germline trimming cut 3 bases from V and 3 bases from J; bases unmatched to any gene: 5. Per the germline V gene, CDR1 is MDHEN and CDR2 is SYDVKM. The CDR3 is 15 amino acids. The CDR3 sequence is CASSLTGLLYNEQFF. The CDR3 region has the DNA TGTGCCAGCAGTTTGACAGGGCTCCTCTACAATGAGCAGTTCTTC.

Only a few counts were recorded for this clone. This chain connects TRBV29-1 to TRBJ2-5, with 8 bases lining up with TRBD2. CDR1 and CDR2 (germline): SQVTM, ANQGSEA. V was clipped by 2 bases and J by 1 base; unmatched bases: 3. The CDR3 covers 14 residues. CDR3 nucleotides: TGCAGCGTTGAAACGGGGGGGGCCCAAGAGACCCAGTACTTC. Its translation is CSVETGGAQETQYF.

CDR3 bases: TGCAGCGTTGAAGGGACAGGGTATGAAAAACTGTTTTTT. Translated, it gives CSVEGTGYEKLFF. The chain is built from TRBV29-1 and TRBJ1-4; 8 positions match TRBD1. V was pared by 1 base and J by 6 bases, with 1 base of the junction left unmatched. CDR3 length: 13 amino acids. CDR1 SQVTM and CDR2 ANQGSEA come from the germline V gene.

The CDR3, as DNA: TGTGCCAGCAGCGAAACGACGGGGGCCAAAAACATTCAGTACTTC. The encoded protein is CASSETTGAKNIQYF. The chain combines TRBV11-2 with TRBJ2-4; weak D call: TRBD2 (5 bases). CDR1 and CDR2 (germline): SGHAT, FQNNGV. The CDR3 is 15 amino acids. V lost 5 bases and J lost 1, with 12 bases in between. Variable domain in full (rest from reference TRBV11-2 and TRBJ2-4): EAGVAQSPRYKIIEKRQSVAFWCNPISGHATLYWYQQILGQGPKLLIQFQNNGVVDDSQLPKDRFSAERLKGVDSTLKIQPAKLEDSAVYLCASSETTGAKNIQYFGAGTRLSVL.

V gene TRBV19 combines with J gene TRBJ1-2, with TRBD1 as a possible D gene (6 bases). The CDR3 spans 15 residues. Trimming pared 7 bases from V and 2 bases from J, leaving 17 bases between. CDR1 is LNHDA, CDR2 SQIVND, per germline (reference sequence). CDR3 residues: CASTQGNSLNYGYTF. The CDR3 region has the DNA TGTGCCAGTACCCAGGGGAACAGCCTAAACTATGGCTACACCTTC.

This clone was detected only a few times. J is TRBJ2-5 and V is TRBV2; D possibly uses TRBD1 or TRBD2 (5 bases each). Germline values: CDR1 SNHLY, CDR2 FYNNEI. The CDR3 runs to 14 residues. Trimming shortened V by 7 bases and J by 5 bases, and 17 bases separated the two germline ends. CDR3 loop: CASNQGPGRETQYF. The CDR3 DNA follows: TGTGCCAGCAATCAGGGACCGGGTAGGGAGACCCAGTACTTC.

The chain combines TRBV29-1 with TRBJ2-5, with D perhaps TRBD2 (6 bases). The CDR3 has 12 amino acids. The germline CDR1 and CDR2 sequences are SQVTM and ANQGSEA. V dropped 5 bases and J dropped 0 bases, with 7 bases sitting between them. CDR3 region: CSVRDYQETQYF. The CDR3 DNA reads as TGCAGCGTTAGGGACTACCAAGAGACCCAGTACTTC.

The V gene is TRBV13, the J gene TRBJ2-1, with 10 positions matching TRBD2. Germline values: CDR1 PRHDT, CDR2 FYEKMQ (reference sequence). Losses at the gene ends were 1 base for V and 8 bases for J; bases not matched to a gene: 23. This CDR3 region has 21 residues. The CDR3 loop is CASSLDGLGPSGRRLVHEQFF. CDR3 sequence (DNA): TGTGCCAGCAGCTTAGACGGTTTAGGGCCTAGCGGGAGACGCCTGGTACATGAGCAGTTCTTC. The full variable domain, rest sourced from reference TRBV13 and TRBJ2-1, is AAGVIQSPRHLIKEKRETATLKCYPIPRHDTVYWYQQGPGQDPQFLISFYEKMQSDKGSIPDRFSAQQFSDYHSELNMSSLELGDSALYFCASSLDGLGPSGRRLVHEQFFGPGTRLTVL.